This T cell receptor beta chain was obtained from a study of Ad26.COV2.S vaccination and SARS-CoV-2 variants. Overall study: Of the COV1001 trial arms, the Ad26.COV2.S arm included the donor. By the intramuscular route, Ad26.COV2.S was given once, or twice 56 days apart.

Germline CDR1 ENHRY, CDR2 SYGVKD. The CDR3 has 10 amino acids. V was cut by 6 bases and J by 6 bases, with 5 bases left in between. Turning to this clone: No antigen is known for it.

As for treatment: roughly 18 received Ad26.COV2.S at low or high dose, single or two shots; 5 received placebo; per-sample allocation not given. Repertoires come from day 63 after the first vaccine or placebo injection. Points from the study as a whole: Vaccine and placebo recipients had similar non-spike TCR breadth.

The protocol was immunoSEQ multiplex PCR, while the TCRdb copy is restricted to in-frame clones and leaves out a portion. The sample has hundreds of thousands of clones; 80% to 95% are singletons. The TCR comes from a person aged 18-65 years who received the Ad26.COV2.S COVID-19 vaccine or a placebo. Source: peripheral blood, taken in a trial of Ad26.COV2.S vaccine versus placebo. The J gene is TRBJ1-2, the V gene TRBV10-3; unclear D gene. The DNA of the CDR3 is TGTGCCATCAGCGGAGATGGCTACACCTTC. This encodes CAISGDGYTF.